The 23 T cell receptor beta chains given below trace back to one sample, sequenced in a study of shared clonotypes between healthy human individuals. TCRdb's table, derived via immunoSEQ multiplex PCR, lists solely in-frame clones and lacks some. The top ten clones hold over 8.5% of a sample with more than 200,000 clones, 60% to 80% of them seen once. Source material: memory CD4+ T cells sorted from blood. Subset noted: CD45RA-negative fraction. These receptors all come from a man aged 25-45 years in good health.

This chain links TRBV5-5 with TRBJ2-7; 8 nucleotides align to TRBD2. The V segment lost 0 bases and the J segment 5 bases; nucleotides outside the gene matches: 1. Germline V gives CDR1 SGHKS, CDR2 YYEKEE (reference sequence). This CDR3 comprises 13 residues. Here the CDR3 reads CASSLAGGHEQYF. The DNA of the CDR3 is TGTGCCAGCAGCTTGGCGGGAGGGCACGAGCAGTACTTC.

The rearrangement uses TRBV9 and TRBJ2-3; the D is unclear. Germline CDR1 reads SGDLS; CDR2 reads YYNGEE. The V end lost 4 bases, the J end lost 1 base, and 10 bases lay between the germline ends. The CDR3 is made up of 14 amino acids. The CDR3 protein is CASSPLTGTDTQYF. The CDR3 nucleotides are TGTGCCAGCAGCCCGCTAACAGGCACAGATACGCAGTATTTT.

This clone is a singleton in its sample. The genes are TRBV2 and TRBJ2-6; TRBD2 matches 11 bases. This CDR3 comprises 20 residues. Germline CDR1 reads SNHLY; CDR2 reads FYNNEI. Trimming removed 5 bases from V and 0 bases from J; junction bases left unmatched: 12. The CDR3 loop is CASSTGRGLAVDSGANVLTF. DNA for the CDR3: TGTGCCAGCAGTACTGGCCGGGGACTAGCGGTAGACTCTGGGGCCAACGTCCTGACTTTC.

The chain is built from TRBV6-4 and TRBJ2-3, with 9 positions matching TRBD2. Germline loops: CDR1 MRHNA, CDR2 SNTAGT. The CDR3 sequence is 15 residues long. Losses at the gene ends were 5 bases for V and 0 bases for J; bases not matched to a gene: 3. The CDR3 coding sequence is TGTGCCAGCAGTCAGACTAGCGGTAGCACAGATACGCAGTATTTT. Amino acids: CASSQTSGSTDTQYF.

This chain links TRBV7-2 with TRBJ2-1; D is unresolved. Between the trimmed V and J ends, which lost 1 base and 7 bases, there was a span of 8 bases. This CDR3 has 13 amino acids. The germline CDR1 and CDR2 sequences are SGHTA and FQGNSA. The CDR3 sequence is CASSLVFANEQFF. The CDR3 bases are TGTGCCAGCAGCTTAGTATTTGCAAATGAGCAGTTCTTC.

V and J are TRBV4-1 and TRBJ2-5, with TRBD1 matching 10 bases. Germline CDR1 reads MGHRA; CDR2 reads YSYEKL. The CDR3 consists of 16 residues. V dropped 4 bases and J dropped 2; count of bases not matched to a gene: 7. CDR3 in DNA: TGCGCCAGCAGCCTCTTGGGGACAGGGGCGCAAGAGACCCAGTACTTC. This codes for CASSLLGTGAQETQYF.

This clone was observed once. This chain links TRBV27 with TRBJ2-3, with TRBD2 matching 12 bases. The CDR3 covers 16 residues. Germline V CDR1 and CDR2: MNHEY, SMNVEV (reference sequence). Losses at the gene ends were 6 bases for V and 4 bases for J; bases not matched to a gene: 8. This chain's CDR3 is CASRRTSGNPADTQYF. In nucleotides, the CDR3 is TGTGCCAGCAGAAGGACTAGCGGGAATCCGGCAGATACGCAGTATTTT.

The rearrangement links TRBV6-1 to TRBJ1-5, with D uncertain. CDR3 length: 14 amino acids. With 5 bases removed from V and 2 bases from J, the gap between germline ends came to 10 bases. Per the germline V gene, CDR1 is MNHNS and CDR2 is SASEGT. The CDR3 DNA is TGTGCCAGCAGTACATTGAACGGCAATCAGCCCCAGCATTTT. Encoded protein: CASSTLNGNQPQHF.

The V and J genes are TRBV5-3 and TRBJ2-1; D uncertain. TRBV5-3 is marked as an open reading frame, function uncertain. The V end was cut by 0 bases, the J end by 0 bases, with 7 bases between. The CDR3 contains 15 residues. The CDR3 is CARSLARPSYNEQFF. Written as DNA, the CDR3 is TGTGCCAGAAGCTTGGCCCGCCCCTCCTACAATGAGCAGTTCTTC.

This chain joins TRBV18 and TRBJ1-1; D is perhaps TRBD1 (5 bases). Trimming cost V 3 bases and J 1 base, with 12 bases left between them. The CDR3 runs to 15 residues. Germline-derived CDR1 and CDR2 are KGHSH and LQKENI. CDR3 bases: TGTGCCAGCTCACCGCAGGGTTACCGGAACACTGAAGCTTTCTTT. Residues: CASSPQGYRNTEAFF.

The chain couples TRBV2 to TRBJ2-7; D might be TRBD2 (5 bases). The germline CDR1 and CDR2 sequences are SNHLY and FYNNEI. The CDR3 totals 14 residues. V lost 6 bases and J 4 bases, leaving 16 bases between the germline ends. In DNA form, the CDR3 reads TGTGCCAGCAGGGCGGGCAGTACCTTGTACGAGCAGTACTTC. Its protein product is CASRAGSTLYEQYF. The complete variable domain, with remaining parts taken from reference TRBV2 and TRBJ2-7, reads EPEVTQTPSHQVTQMGQEVILRCVPISNHLYFYWYRQILGQKVEFLVSFYNNEISEKSEIFDDQFSVERPDGSNFTLKIRSTKLEDSAMYFCASRAGSTLYEQYFGPGTRLTVT.

The chain joins TRBV9 to TRBJ2-7, with D possibly being TRBD2 (7 bases). Germline V gives CDR1 SGDLS, CDR2 YYNGEE. Between the trimmed V and J ends, which lost 6 bases and 3 bases, there was a span of 16 bases. CDR3 size: 14 residues. The CDR3 region has the DNA TGTGCCAGCACCCGGGGGGCAAACCTCTACGAGCAGTACTTC. Protein: CASTRGANLYEQYF. The full variable domain, in which reference TRBV9 and TRBJ2-7 provide the parts outside the CDR3, is DSGVTQTPKHLITATGQRVTLRCSPRSGDLSVYWYQQSLDQGLQFLIQYYNGEERAKGNILERFSAQQFPDLHSELNLSSLELGDSALYFCASTRGANLYEQYFGPGTRLTVT.

In its sample, this clone was seen a few times. The chain links TRBV14 to TRBJ2-5; TRBD2 agrees at 12 bases. Germline V gives CDR1 SGHDN, CDR2 FVKESK. The CDR3 contains 17 residues. V was pared by 1 base and J by 5 bases, with 8 bases of the junction left unmatched. As DNA, the CDR3 is TGTGCCAGCAGCCAAGCACTAGCGGGAGGCCGGTGGGAGACCCAGTACTTC. It is translated as CASSQALAGGRWETQYF.

The chain joins TRBV28 to TRBJ1-2, with 7 positions matching TRBD1. J lost 2 bases, V lost 8 bases, and 2 bases had no gene match. Germline lookup yields CDR1 MDHEN and CDR2 SYDVKM. The CDR3 sequence is 12 residues long. The CDR3 DNA sequence: TGTGCCAGCCAGGGACAGAACTATGGCTACACCTTC. It translates to CASQGQNYGYTF.

This clone was observed a few times. Written as DNA, the CDR3 is TGTGCCAGCAGCACCCAAACAGGGGGCAGCTATGGCTACACCTTC. Protein: CASSTQTGGSYGYTF. The V gene is TRBV7-9, the J gene TRBJ1-2; TRBD1 agrees at 9 bases. CDR1 and CDR2 (germline): SEHNR, FQNEAQ (reference sequence). The CDR3 consists of 15 residues. Trimming at V came to 5 bases and at J to 4 bases, leaving 8 bases not matched to a gene. The full variable domain, in which reference TRBV7-9 and TRBJ1-2 provide the parts outside the CDR3, is DTGVSQNPRHKITKRGQNVTFRCDPISEHNRLYWYRQTLGQGPEFLTYFQNEAQLEKSRLLSDRFSAERPKGSFSTLEIQRTEQGDSAMYLCASSTQTGGSYGYTFGSGTRLTVV.

This clone was found many times. The chain combines TRBV28 with TRBJ1-4; no reliable D call. Germline CDR1 MDHEN, CDR2 SYDVKM. V lost 7 bases and J 3 bases, leaving 12 bases between the germline ends. The CDR3 totals 14 residues. In DNA, the CDR3 is TGTGCCAGCATGGGTACCAGGCCTAATGAAAAACTGTTTTTT. Translating gives CASMGTRPNEKLFF.

This chain uses TRBV5-4 with TRBJ2-1; D call uncertain. Deletions cut 4 bases from V and 7 bases from J, with 15 bases between. This CDR3 comprises 14 residues. CDR1 is SGHNT and CDR2 is YYREEE in the germline V gene (reference sequence). The CDR3 spells CASSLVGIANEQFF. The CDR3 coding sequence is TGTGCCAGCAGCCTGGTGGGGATTGCGAATGAGCAGTTCTTC. The full variable domain, in which reference TRBV5-4 and TRBJ2-1 provide the parts outside the CDR3, is ETGVTQSPTHLIKTRGQQVTLRCSSQSGHNTVSWYQQALGQGPQFIFQYYREEENGRGNFPPRFSGLQFPNYSSELNVNALELDDSALYLCASSLVGIANEQFFGPGTRLTVL.

The rearrangement joins TRBV5-1 to TRBJ2-7; 7 bases line up with TRBD2. V gave up 0 bases and J gave up 0 bases; unmatched junction bases: 3. The length of the CDR3 is 15 residues. Germline CDR1 and CDR2: SGHRS and YFSETQ. The CDR3, as DNA: TGCGCCAGCAGCTTGGGCGGGAGCGGCTCCTACGAGCAGTACTTC. The encoded protein is CASSLGGSGSYEQYF.

Note on this clone: The same CDR3 arises from other DNA sequences in this sample as well. V and J are TRBV4-3 and TRBJ1-2, with D perhaps matching TRBD1 (5 bases). This CDR3 is built from 16 residues. Germline CDR1 reads LGHNA; CDR2 reads YSLEER. With 0 bases removed from V and 1 base from J, the gap between germline ends came to 12 bases. The CDR3: CASSQDPQGGNYGYTF. CDR3 coding DNA: TGCGCCAGCAGCCAAGATCCCCAGGGAGGTAACTATGGCTACACCTTC.

The CDR3 DNA reads TGTGCCAGCAGCGTAGAGGGGGGGCGAGGGCAGCCCCAGCATTTT. Translating gives CASSVEGGRGQPQHF. The chain combines TRBV9 with TRBJ1-5, with D perhaps matching TRBD1 (6 bases). This CDR3 is 15 amino acids long. Germline V gene data show CDR1 as SGDLS and CDR2 as YYNGEE. V was cut by 0 bases and J by 7 bases, with 14 bases left in between.

The chain recombines TRBV7-9 with TRBJ1-1; tentatively, D is TRBD1 (6 bases). Germline values: CDR1 SEHNR, CDR2 FQNEAQ (reference sequence). Trimming left V 5 bases short and J 0 bases short, with 13 bases between. The CDR3 consists of 15 residues. The CDR3 sequence is CASSPLRGMNTEAFF. CDR3 coding DNA: TGTGCCAGCAGCCCACTCAGGGGAATGAACACTGAAGCTTTCTTT.

This rearrangement joins TRBV7-2 to TRBJ1-4, with D unclear. CDR1 is SGHTA and CDR2 is FQGNSA in the germline V gene. Trimming removed 5 bases from V and 5 bases from J, with 15 bases in between. CDR3 length: 15 amino acids. DNA for the CDR3: TGTGCCAGCAGCCCCCAACTCAGTCCGAATGAAAAACTGTTTTTT. Its translation is CASSPQLSPNEKLFF.

The rearrangement links TRBV25-1 to TRBJ2-3, with TRBD2 matching over 8 bases. The germline V gene has CDR1 MGHDK and CDR2 SYGVNS. J lost 1 base, V lost 3 bases, and 9 bases had no gene match. CDR3 length: 17 amino acids. The CDR3 spells CASSEKRESSRTDTQYF. CDR3 nucleotide sequence: TGTGCCAGCAGTGAGAAGCGGGAGAGTTCTCGCACAGATACGCAGTATTTT.